A single sample is the source of the 20 T cell receptor beta chains below, sequenced in a study of patients and donors after allogeneic stem cell transplantation (dated by TCRdb to 2018 to 2020). Receptor libraries were prepared by RT-PCR. Instrument used: NextSeq 550. TCRdb redid the processing of the public reads, applying fastp at Q25 and MiXCR, and retained in-frame beta chains. CDR3 protein duplicates are merged, each entry listing the most common genes and DNA. The table for this sample lists 150,000 to 200,000 distinct CDR3 sequences; around 30% of them were counted only once. Jointly, the top ten make up approximately 3% of the sample. The material sequenced was blood, either unsorted or a sorted T cell fraction (not recorded which). These TCRs come from a human donor who was either an allogeneic HSCT recipient or a stem cell or donor lymphocyte infusion donor (not recorded which). It is not recorded whose cells these are; they may come from a transplant donor.

In its sample, this clonotype was seen many times. The chain uses TRBV27 and TRBJ1-4, with D unresolved. V was cut by 0 bases and J by 4 bases, with 9 bases left in between. CDR1 is MNHEY, CDR2 SMNVEV, per germline (reference sequence). CDR3 size: 15 residues. This CDR3 reads CASSLSRYGNEKLFF. CDR3 coding DNA: TGTGCCAGCAGTTTATCCCGATATGGTAATGAAAAACTGTTTTTT.

This clonotype has only a few counts. The chain has TRBV20-1 and TRBJ2-7, with 7 bases aligning to TRBD1. Per the germline V gene, CDR1 is DFQATT and CDR2 is SNEGSKA (reference sequence). This CDR3 has 12 residues. V was clipped by 3 bases and J by 4 bases; unmatched bases: 3. CDR3 coding DNA: TGCAGTGCTAGGGACAGGATTTACGAGCAGTACTTC. As protein: CSARDRIYEQYF.

There are a few counts of this clonotype. Its ends do not fully match the called genes, so a read error is possible. The CDR3 DNA is TGTGCTAGCAGCCCAGGGACGAACACTGAAGCTTTCTTT. This sequence encodes CASSPGTNTEAFF. V usage is TRBV7-7 and J usage is TRBJ1-1; maybe TRBD1 (5 bases). The CDR3 totals 13 residues. The germline gives CDR1 SSHAT, CDR2 FNYEAQ (reference sequence).

This clonotype was observed at least ten times. V is TRBV3-1 and J is TRBJ1-1, with D unclear. Germline CDR1 and CDR2: LGHDT and YNNKEL (reference sequence). Trimming stripped 4 bases from V and 7 bases from J, with 10 bases between. The CDR3 is made up of 12 amino acids. CDR3 nucleotides: TGTGCCAGCAGCCGATGGGGAGGTGAAGCTTTCTTT. This sequence encodes CASSRWGGEAFF.

This clonotype showed up just a few times. In DNA form, the CDR3 reads TGCGCCAGCAGCTTGTATCTCCTCTACAATGAGCAGTTCTTC. This sequence encodes CASSLYLLYNEQFF. The V call is TRBV5-1, the J call TRBJ2-1; D is undetermined. Trimming removed 1 base from V and 3 bases from J, with 8 bases in between. The germline V gene has CDR1 SGHRS and CDR2 YFSETQ. This CDR3 region has 14 residues.

This clonotype appeared many times. The chain recombines TRBV20-1 with TRBJ1-4; TRBD1 is a possible D gene (5 bases). The germline gives CDR1 DFQATT, CDR2 SNEGSKA (reference sequence). Trimming took 4 bases from V and 0 from J, leaving 12 bases between them. The CDR3 length is 15 residues. The CDR3 region is CSAITPGSTNEKLFF. The CDR3 DNA sequence: TGCAGTGCTATTACCCCAGGGTCAACTAATGAAAAACTGTTTTTT.

The chain carries TRBV3-1 and TRBJ2-4, with D possibly TRBD2 on 5 matching bases. CDR3 length: 14 residues. Germline CDR1 LGHDT, CDR2 YNNKEL (reference sequence). Trimming left V 1 base short and J 1 base short, with 5 bases between. DNA of the CDR3: TGTGCCAGCAGCCAAGGGGAGGCCAAAAACATTCAGTACTTC. This codes for CASSQGEAKNIQYF.

The sample holds many counts of this clonotype. CDR3 in DNA: TGTGCCAGCAGTGAACGACAGGGAGGCACTGAAGCTTTCTTT. Residues: CASSERQGGTEAFF. The genes are TRBV12-3 or TRBV12-4 and TRBJ1-1, with 7 bases identical to TRBD1. Losses at the gene ends were 5 bases for V and 4 bases for J; bases not matched to a gene: 7. The CDR3 consists of 14 residues.

The chain is built from TRBV20-1 and TRBJ2-1; TRBD2 matches 11 bases. After removal of 2 bases from V and 1 base from J, the junction contained 4 bases not matched to a gene. Germline CDR1 DFQATT, CDR2 SNEGSKA (reference sequence). CDR3 length: 16 amino acids. The CDR3 nucleotides are TGCAGTGCTAGATCCGGGACTAGCGGTTCCTACAATGAGCAGTTCTTC. It translates to CSARSGTSGSYNEQFF.

This clonotype turned up a few times. The CDR3 region is CASSPRSYLREQYF. In nucleotides, the CDR3 is TGTGCCAGCAGCCCTCGGTCGTATTTGAGGGAGCAGTACTTC. This chain joins TRBV3-1 and TRBJ2-7; D not resolved. The CDR3 spans 14 residues. Looked up from germline, CDR1 is LGHDT and CDR2 is YNNKEL (reference sequence). The germline V and J ends were trimmed by 4 bases and 7 bases, with 17 bases remaining between them.

This clonotype was seen more than once but under ten times. The rearrangement joins TRBV7-9 to TRBJ1-1; a weak D match, TRBD1 (5 bases). The ends were cut back, 4 bases at V and 8 bases at J, with 8 bases in the middle. CDR1 and CDR2 from the germline V gene are SEHNR and FQNEAQ (reference sequence). CDR3 length: 11 amino acids. The CDR3 spells CASSSGDEAFF. In DNA form, the CDR3 reads TGTGCCAGCAGCTCCGGGGACGAAGCTTTCTTT.

In its sample, this clonotype was seen a few times. The chain couples TRBV10-3 to TRBJ2-7; TRBD2 is a possible D gene (5 bases). The length of the CDR3 is 14 residues. Germline loops: CDR1 ENHRY, CDR2 SYGVKD. The V and J ends lost 4 bases and 4 bases respectively, with 14 bases between them. The CDR3 bases are TGTGCCATCAGTGCGAAACTAGATTGGTACGAGCAGTACTTC. Translating gives CAISAKLDWYEQYF.

The chain uses TRBV3-1 and TRBJ2-7; TRBD1 agrees at 10 bases. Per germline, CDR1 LGHDT and CDR2 YNNKEL (reference sequence). V gave up 7 bases and J gave up 10 bases; unmatched junction bases: 10. The CDR3 runs to 13 residues. CDR3 in amino acids: CASTPGQGIPQYF. The DNA for the CDR3 is TGTGCCAGCACTCCGGGACAGGGGATTCCTCAGTACTTC.

This chain uses TRBV25-1 with TRBJ1-3; 7 nucleotides align to TRBD1. The CDR3 has 20 residues. Germline CDR1 reads MGHDK; CDR2 reads SYGVNS. The trim removed 0 bases at V and 2 bases at J, leaving 16 bases unmatched. CDR3 protein: CASSEYFHVMRGRPGNTIYF. CDR3 DNA sequence: TGTGCCAGCAGTGAATATTTTCACGTGATGAGGGGGCGACCTGGAAACACCATATATTTT.

The rearrangement uses TRBV9 and TRBJ1-6; perhaps TRBD1 as D (5 bases). The CDR3 runs to 15 residues. Per the germline V gene, CDR1 is SGDLS and CDR2 is YYNGEE. V was shortened by 0 bases and J by 9 bases, with 13 bases between the two germline ends. CDR3 coding DNA: TGTGCCAGCAGCGTAGTGGGGGATGATGGTTCACCCCTCCACTTT. Protein sequence: CASSVVGDDGSPLHF.

In its sample, this clonotype was seen a few times. The chain is built from TRBV18 and TRBJ2-3; 12 nucleotides align to TRBD2. Losses at the gene ends were 3 bases for V and 4 bases for J; bases not matched to a gene: 5. CDR3 size: 16 residues. Germline loops: CDR1 KGHSH, CDR2 LQKENI. Here the CDR3 reads CASSPRLAGDSDTQYF. CDR3 DNA sequence: TGTGCCAGCTCACCGAGACTAGCGGGAGATTCAGATACGCAGTATTTT. The full variable domain, completed using reference TRBV18 and TRBJ2-3, is NAGVMQNPRHLVRRRGQEARLRCSPMKGHSHVYWYRQLPEEGLKFMVYLQKENIIDESGMPKERFSAEFPKEGPSILRIQQVVRGDSAAYFCASSPRLAGDSDTQYFGPGTRLTVL.

CDR3 in amino acids: CASSFWDRGDTDTQYF. For the CDR3, the DNA is TGTGCCAGCAGTTTTTGGGACCGAGGGGACACAGATACGCAGTATTTT. The chain has TRBV12-3 or TRBV12-4 and TRBJ2-3, with D perhaps TRBD1 or TRBD2 (5 bases each). V lost 3 bases to trimming and J lost 2 bases, with 15 bases between them. The length of the CDR3 is 16 residues.

The chain combines TRBV4-3 with TRBJ2-7; D unclear. There are 13 residues in the CDR3. The germline gives CDR1 LGHNA, CDR2 YSLEER. The V and J ends lost 0 bases and 4 bases respectively, with 7 bases between them. The CDR3 DNA follows: TGCGCCAGCAGCCAAGACCAGAAATACGAGCAGTACTTC. Its protein product is CASSQDQKYEQYF.

The chain uses TRBV29-1 and TRBJ1-2; D may be TRBD1 (6 bases). The CDR3 has 12 amino acids. Germline CDR1 SQVTM, CDR2 ANQGSEA. V lost 6 bases and J 2 bases, leaving 10 bases between the germline ends. The CDR3 DNA sequence: TGCAGCGTCTTAACAGGGAACTATGGCTACACCTTC. It is translated as CSVLTGNYGYTF.

This clonotype has a single count. This chain connects TRBV7-7 to TRBJ1-4, with no clear D. The CDR3 is 12 residues long. Germline CDR1 is SSHAT and CDR2 is FNYEAQ (reference sequence). The CDR3 DNA sequence: TGTTCTAGCAGCGCGGACGGACTAAAACTGTTTTTT. It yields the protein CSSSADGLKLFF.